The clone carrying this T cell receptor (beta chain) appeared once. Antigen unknown. A multiplex PCR was run with 60 Vbeta primers and 13 Jbeta primers. Generated by immunoSEQ multiplex PCR, the TCRdb table keeps only in-frame clones and is missing some. The data show 150,000 to 200,000 clones, around 82% seen once. This sample is drawn from a study of cytomegalovirus exposure and HLA in healthy donors. Study-level background: Membership in the Caucasian-associated ancestry cluster was found for about 84% of 300 to 400 genotyped donors.

Overall study results and limits: It was only CMV serostatus that was available as immune exposure information. It was reportedly the case that the classifier diagnosed cytomegalovirus status with high specificity and sensitivity.

The sequenced material came from PBMCs. The sequence was collected from a man aged 50-59 years in good health and CMV-seropositive.

As DNA, the CDR3 is TGCGCCAGCAGCGGTATGACAGGGAACACTGAAGCTTTCTTT. Its protein product is CASSGMTGNTEAFF. The rearrangement joins TRBV5-1 to TRBJ1-1; perhaps TRBD1 as D (6 bases). V lost 4 bases and J 1 base, leaving 11 bases between the germline ends. The germline gives CDR1 SGHRS, CDR2 YFSETQ. The CDR3 is 14 residues long. Together with reference TRBV5-1 and TRBJ1-1, the CDR3 gives the full variable domain: KAGVTQTPRYLIKTRGQQVTLSCSPISGHRSVSWYQQTPGQGLQFLFEYFSETQRNKGNFPGRFSGRQFSNSRSEMNVSTLELGDSALYLCASSGMTGNTEAFFGQGTRLTVV.